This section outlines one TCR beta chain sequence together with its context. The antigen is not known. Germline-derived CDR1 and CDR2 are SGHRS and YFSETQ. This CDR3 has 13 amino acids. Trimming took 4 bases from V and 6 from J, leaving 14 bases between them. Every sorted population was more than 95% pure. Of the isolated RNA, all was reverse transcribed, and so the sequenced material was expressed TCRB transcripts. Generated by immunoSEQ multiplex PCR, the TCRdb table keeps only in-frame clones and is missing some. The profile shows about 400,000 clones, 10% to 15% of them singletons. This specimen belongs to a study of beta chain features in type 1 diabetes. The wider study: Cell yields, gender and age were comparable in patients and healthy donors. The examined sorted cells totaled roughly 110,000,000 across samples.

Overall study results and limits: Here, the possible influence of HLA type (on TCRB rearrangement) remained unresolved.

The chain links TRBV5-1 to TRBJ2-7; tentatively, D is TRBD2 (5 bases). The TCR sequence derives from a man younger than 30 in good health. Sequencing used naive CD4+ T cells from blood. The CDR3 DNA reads TGCGCCAGCAGCGAGCGACCGGCGGGCGAGCAGTACTTC. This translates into CASSERPAGEQYF. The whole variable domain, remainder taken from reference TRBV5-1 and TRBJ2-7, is KAGVTQTPRYLIKTRGQQVTLSCSPISGHRSVSWYQQTPGQGLQFLFEYFSETQRNKGNFPGRFSGRQFSNSRSEMNVSTLELGDSALYLCASSERPAGEQYFGPGTRLTVT.